The TCR beta chain described here comes from a study of patients and donors after allogeneic stem cell transplantation. With 3 bases removed from V and 1 base from J, the gap between germline ends came to 13 bases. Germline V gene data show CDR1 as SGDLS and CDR2 as YYNGEE. The CDR3 is 15 residues long. MiXCR, run by TCRdb on the RT-PCR reads, gives a single entry per CDR3 protein. The profile shows about 960,000 distinct CDR3 sequences, 18% of them singletons. The clonotype comes from a human donor who was either an allogeneic HSCT recipient or a stem cell or donor lymphocyte infusion donor (not recorded which). It is not recorded whose cells these are; they may come from a transplant donor. Sequenced sample: blood, either unsorted or a sorted T cell fraction (not recorded which). The chain links TRBV9 to TRBJ1-1; TRBD1 might be the D (6 bases). Here the CDR3 DNA reads TGTGCCAGCAGCGGCCCCAGGGACAAGAACACTGAAGCTTTCTTT. Translation gives CASSGPRDKNTEAFF.